This T cell receptor (beta chain) was captured in a study of T cells in Graves' hyperthyroidism and ophthalmopathy. Ophthalmopathy patients all had a Clinical Activity Score of at least 3, a NOSPECS grade of at least 4 and disease under 3 months old. Amplification of TCR beta CDR3 regions used RNA as the template. HTBI primers were used for first-round RT-PCR of the TCR CDR3. TCRdb re-derived calls from the multiplex PCR reads in MiXCR, one entry per CDR3 protein. The sample consists of approximately 300,000 distinct CDR3 sequences, approximately 17% of them appearing once. Study results and limitations: Blood samples included most of the expanded thyroid clonotypes exceeding 0.001.

This clonotype was observed a single time. What it recognizes is unknown. This clonotype was sampled from a woman aged 55-70 years with Graves' ophthalmopathy. Sequencing was performed on blood.

The CDR3 spells CASNPTGDEAFF. The CDR3 DNA sequence: TGTGCCAGCAACCCGACAGGGGATGAAGCTTTCTTT. The V call is TRBV2, the J call TRBJ1-1; 8 bases are a match to TRBD1. Trimming cost V 7 bases and J 7 bases; bases outside gene matches: 5. This CDR3 is 12 amino acids long. Germline CDR1 SNHLY, CDR2 FYNNEI. The entire variable domain, with the rest obtained from reference TRBV2 and TRBJ1-1, is as follows: EPEVTQTPSHQVTQMGQEVILRCVPISNHLYFYWYRQILGQKVEFLVSFYNNEISEKSEIFDDQFSVERPDGSNFTLKIRSTKLEDSAMYFCASNPTGDEAFFGQGTRLTVV.